This T cell receptor beta chain was retrieved from a study of T cell repertoires in aging, cancer and after chemotherapy. As regards this clonotype: The antigen remains undetermined.

Whole-study results and caveats: Healthy donors lost TCR diversity with age mainly through richness, cancer patients through richness and evenness.

Germline values: CDR1 LNHDA, CDR2 SQIVND (reference sequence). The CDR3 contains 13 residues. The ends were cut back, 4 bases at V and 4 bases at J, with 10 bases in the middle. TRB rearrangements spanning V, D and J were amplified using mixed TRB-A/B primers. From the multiplex PCR reads, TCRdb called clonotypes with MiXCR, one entry per CDR3 protein. This sample has about 13,000 distinct CDR3 sequences, with less than 40% found just once. The template was genomic DNA from peripheral blood, not RNA. The chain links TRBV19 to TRBJ1-1, with D unclear. The source of this sequence is a human donor in good health. The donor label of this sample is uncertain. Sequenced input: blood. CDR3 in DNA: TGTGCCAGTAGTAGTAGAAGGAGCACTGAAGCTTTCTTT. Its translation is CASSSRRSTEAFF.